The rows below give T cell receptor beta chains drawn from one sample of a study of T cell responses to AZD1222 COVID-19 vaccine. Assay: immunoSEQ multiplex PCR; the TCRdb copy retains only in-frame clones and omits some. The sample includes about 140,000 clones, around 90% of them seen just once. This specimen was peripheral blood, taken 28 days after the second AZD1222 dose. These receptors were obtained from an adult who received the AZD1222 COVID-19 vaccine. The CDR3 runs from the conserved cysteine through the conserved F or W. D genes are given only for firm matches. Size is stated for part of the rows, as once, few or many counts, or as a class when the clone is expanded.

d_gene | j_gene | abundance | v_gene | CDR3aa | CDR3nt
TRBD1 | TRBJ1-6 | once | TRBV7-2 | CASSYNTGVGNSPLHF | TGTGCCAGCAGCTATAATACAGGGGTGGGTAATTCACCCCTCCACTTT
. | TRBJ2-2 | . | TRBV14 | CASSQGTGPGTGELFF | TGTGCCAGCAGCCAAGGGACGGGACCGGGCACCGGGGAGCTGTTTTTT
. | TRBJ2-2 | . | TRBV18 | CASSPERAGTGELFF | TGTGCCAGCTCACCGGAGAGGGCGGGCACCGGGGAGCTGTTTTTT
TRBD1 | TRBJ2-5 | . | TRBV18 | CASSPDRDLQETQYF | TGTGCCAGCTCACCAGACAGGGATCTGCAAGAGACCCAGTACTTC
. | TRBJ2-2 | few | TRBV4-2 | CASSQVSGLPVGELFF | TGTGCCAGCAGCCAGGTGTCGGGACTCCCGGTAGGGGAGCTGTTTTTT
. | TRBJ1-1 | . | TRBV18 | CASSQGGRTEAFF | TGTGCCAGCTCACAGGGAGGAAGGACTGAAGCTTTCTTT
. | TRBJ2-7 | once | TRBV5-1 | CASSLDGGPGEQYF | TGCGCCAGCAGCTTGGATGGAGGGCCGGGAGAGCAGTACTTC
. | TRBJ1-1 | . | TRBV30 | CAWSVQQSTEAFF | TGTGCCTGGAGTGTACAACAGTCCACTGAAGCTTTCTTT
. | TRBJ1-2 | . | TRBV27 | CASSLKGASNYGYTF | TGTGCCAGCAGTTTAAAAGGGGCCTCTAACTATGGCTACACCTTC
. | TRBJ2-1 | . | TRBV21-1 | CASSRDPKRNEQFF | TGTGCCAGCAGCCGGGACCCAAAAAGGAATGAGCAGTTCTTC
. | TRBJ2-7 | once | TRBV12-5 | CASGRSDSYEQYF | TGTGCTAGTGGTCGCTCGGACAGCTACGAGCAGTACTTC
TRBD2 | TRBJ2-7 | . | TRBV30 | CAWSGGTSIYEQYF | TGTGCCTGGAGTGGGGGGACTAGTATCTACGAGCAGTACTTC
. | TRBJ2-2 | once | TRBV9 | CASSLTASGTGELFF | TGTGCCAGCAGCCTCACCGCCTCCGGCACCGGGGAGCTGTTTTTT
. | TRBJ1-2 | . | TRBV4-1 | CASSRKGENYGYTF | TGCGCCAGCAGCCGTAAAGGGGAAAACTATGGCTACACCTTC
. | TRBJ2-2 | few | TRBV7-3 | CASSLNQGNTGELFF | TGTGCCAGCAGCTTGAATCAGGGGAACACCGGGGAGCTGTTTTTT
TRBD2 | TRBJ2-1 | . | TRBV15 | CATSRDRGGLAGGNEQFF | TGTGCCACCAGCAGAGATCGGGGGGGACTAGCGGGAGGAAATGAGCAGTTCTTC
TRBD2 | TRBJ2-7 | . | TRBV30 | CARRTSGSYEQYF | TGTGCACGGAGGACTAGCGGGAGCTACGAGCAGTACTTC
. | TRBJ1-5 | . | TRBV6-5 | CASSYSSGPGQPQHF | TGTGCCAGCAGTTACTCGTCGGGGCCGGGTCAGCCCCAGCATTTT
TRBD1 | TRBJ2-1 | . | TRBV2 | CASSEAHIPGQGLYEQFF | TGTGCCAGCAGTGAAGCGCATATTCCGGGACAGGGCTTGTATGAGCAGTTCTTC
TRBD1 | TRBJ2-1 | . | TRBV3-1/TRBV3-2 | CASSLGTGTGNEQFF | TGTGCCAGCAGCCTAGGAACCGGGACAGGCAATGAGCAGTTCTTC
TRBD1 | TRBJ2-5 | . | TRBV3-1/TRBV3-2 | CASSLKTGGSETQYF | TGTGCCAGCAGCCTCAAGACAGGGGGGTCAGAGACCCAGTACTTC
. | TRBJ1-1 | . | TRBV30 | CAWSKTPMNTEAFF | TGTGCCTGGAGTAAGACACCAATGAACACTGAAGCTTTCTTT
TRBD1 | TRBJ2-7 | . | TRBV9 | CASSASGQGYEQYF | TGTGCCAGCAGCGCGTCGGGACAGGGATACGAGCAGTACTTC
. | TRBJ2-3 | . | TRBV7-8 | CASSLAPRRALSTDTQYF | TGTGCCAGCAGCTTAGCCCCCCGTCGGGCTCTATCCACAGATACGCAGTATTTT